The following is a TCR beta chain sequence with its context. Repertoires were generated with immunoSEQ multiplex PCR, while TCRdb's copy carries only in-frame clones and drops some. The table includes approximately 400,000 clones, approximately 93% detected once. These data originate in a study of blood T cell repertoires in COVID-19. Germline V gene data show CDR1 as SNHLY and CDR2 as FYNNEI. The CDR3 covers 15 residues. V lost 4 bases, J lost 4 bases, and 7 bases stayed unmatched. The rearrangement links TRBV2 to TRBJ1-2; 9 bases agree with TRBD1. Material: PBMCs or T cells enriched from blood (not recorded which). The TCR was taken from a woman aged 40 to 55 who had been exposed to COVID-19. For the CDR3, the DNA is TGTGCCAGCAGTGGAACCGGGACAGGGTTCTATGGCTACACCTTC. It specifies CASSGTGTGFYGYTF.